Following are 23 T cell receptor beta chains from one sample sequenced in a study of T cell repertoires in cytomegalovirus infection. MiXCR, run by TCRdb on the reads, gives a single entry per CDR3 protein. This sample has 200,000 or so distinct CDR3 sequences, with less than 50% found just once. Their cognate antigens are unknown. Sequenced material: CD8+ T cells from cultured PBMCs, taken from culture after CMV antigen stimulation. The source is a human donor in good health (CMV status not recorded). Some clones in this sample may be carry-over from other donors' samples.

The V and J genes are TRBV7-2 and TRBJ2-1, with 8 bases identical to TRBD2. The length of the CDR3 is 16 residues. J gave up 8 bases and V 5 bases, and 14 bases lay outside the gene matches. Germline V CDR1 and CDR2: SGHTA, FQGNSA. CDR3 DNA: TGTGCCAGCAGCCTCCCCGGGGGGGACGGAGGGCATGAGCAGTTCTTC. Translation gives CASSLPGGDGGHEQFF.

Of note for this clonotype: Relative to the germline gene, one junction end is altered; a read error may explain this. This chain uses TRBV25-1 with TRBJ2-2; 8 bases fit TRBD1. The CDR3 has 17 residues. Germline V gene lookup returns CDR1 MGHDK and CDR2 SYGVNS. CDR3 residues: CARSDRFGTGNTGELFF. For the CDR3, the DNA is TGTGCCAGAAGTGATCGATTTGGGACAGGCAACACCGGGGAGCTGTTTTTT.

The chain links TRBV6-6 to TRBJ1-6; 7 bases agree with TRBD1. Germline CDR1 and CDR2: MNHNY and SVGAGI (reference sequence). The length of the CDR3 is 16 residues. The junction had 8 bases not matched to a gene; V was cut back by 4 bases and J by 5 bases. CDR3 nucleotides: TGTGCCAGCAGTTTCCGACAGGGAAGGAATAATTCACCCCTCCACTTT. This sequence encodes CASSFRQGRNNSPLHF.

This clonotype occurred once. The gene calls are TRBV3-1 and TRBJ2-1, with D perhaps matching TRBD2 (5 bases). The CDR3 totals 17 residues. V lost 1 base and J 4 bases, leaving 17 bases between the germline ends. The germline gives CDR1 LGHDT, CDR2 YNNKEL (reference sequence). The CDR3 sequence is CASSQAVELRTYNEQFF. In nucleotides, the CDR3 is TGTGCCAGCAGCCAAGCTGTAGAACTCAGGACTTACAATGAGCAGTTCTTC.

The chain carries TRBV7-8 and TRBJ2-3, with unresolved D. The V gene's germline CDR1 is SGHVS and CDR2 FQNEAQ. CDR3 length: 13 residues. V lost 5 bases and J lost 7, with 13 bases in between. DNA for the CDR3: TGTGCCAGCAGCGAAGACCCTTTGAATACGCAGTATTTT. Translated: CASSEDPLNTQYF.

The V and J genes are TRBV9 and TRBJ1-3; tentative D call: TRBD1 (5 bases). The CDR3 length is 18 residues. V was pared by 3 bases and J by 4 bases, with 23 bases between. CDR1 is SGDLS and CDR2 is YYNGEE in the germline V gene. CDR3 DNA: TGTGCCAGCAGCGCCCGGGACGGAAGGTCCTCGTCGGGAAACACCATATATTTT. Translation gives CASSARDGRSSSGNTIYF.

This chain joins TRBV5-1 and TRBJ2-4; D is ambiguous. This CDR3 spans 16 amino acids. The V gene lost 2 bases and the J gene lost 3 bases, with 15 bases spanning the gap. The germline CDR1 and CDR2 sequences are SGHRS and YFSETQ. CDR3 sequence: CASSFQPNEGKNIQYF. CDR3 bases: TGCGCCAGCAGCTTCCAACCGAACGAAGGCAAAAACATTCAGTACTTC.

The chain is built from TRBV14 and TRBJ2-1; weak D call: TRBD2 (5 bases). CDR1 is SGHDN and CDR2 is FVKESK in the germline V gene. V dropped 4 bases and J dropped 13 bases, with 26 bases sitting between them. The CDR3 loop spans 16 amino acids. CDR3 bases: TGTGCCAGCAGCCCCGATGTGCCTGCGGTGCCGGGATATCAGTTCTTC. It codes for CASSPDVPAVPGYQFF. Supplemented by reference TRBV14 and TRBJ2-1, the full variable domain reads EAGVTQFPSHSVIEKGQTVTLRCDPISGHDNLYWYRRVMGKEIKFLLHFVKESKQDESGMPNNRFLAERTGGTYSTLKVQPAELEDSGVYFCASSPDVPAVPGYQFFGPGTRLTVL.

This clonotype was counted only a few times. The chain links TRBV29-1 to TRBJ2-6, with D perhaps TRBD1 (6 bases). The germline gives CDR1 SQVTM, CDR2 ANQGSEA. The length of the CDR3 is 15 residues. V was shortened by 6 bases and J by 3 bases, with 15 bases between the two germline ends. The CDR3 DNA reads TGCAGCGTCCAACAGGGAACAGTTGGGGCCAACGTCCTGACTTTC. Its translation: CSVQQGTVGANVLTF.

V usage is TRBV20-1 and J usage is TRBJ1-4; maybe TRBD1 (5 bases). The CDR3 runs 14 residues. CDR1 is DFQATT and CDR2 is SNEGSKA in the germline V gene (reference sequence). The germline V and J ends were trimmed by 6 bases and 5 bases, with 16 bases remaining between them. This CDR3 is CSAKVGPRNEKLFF. The CDR3 nucleotides read TGCAGTGCAAAGGTGGGACCTAGAAATGAAAAACTGTTTTTT.

This chain uses TRBV7-6 with TRBJ2-1; TRBD1 aligns across 11 bases. Germline CDR1 and CDR2: SGHVS and FNYEAQ. The CDR3 length is 15 residues. V shed 7 bases, J shed 7 bases, and the junction held 9 bases outside the gene matches. The CDR3 region has the DNA TGTGCCAGCAACTTGGGACAGGGGGAGGCGAATGAGCAGTTCTTC. This encodes CASNLGQGEANEQFF. Drawing the rest from reference TRBV7-6 and TRBJ2-1, the complete variable domain is GAGVSQSPRYKVTKRGQDVALRCDPISGHVSLYWYRQALGQGPEFLTYFNYEAQQDKSGLPNDRFSAERPEGSISTLTIQRTEQRDSAMYRCASNLGQGEANEQFFGPGTRLTVL.

A few counts support this clonotype. V gene TRBV20-1 combines with J gene TRBJ2-5, with 12 nucleotides matching TRBD1. Germline trimming cut 4 bases from V and 5 bases from J; bases unmatched to any gene: 17. This CDR3 spans 18 amino acids. Germline V lookup: CDR1 DFQATT, CDR2 SNEGSKA (reference sequence). The CDR3 bases are TGCAGTGCTACCAAGACCGACCGGGACAGGGGGCCGGAGGAGACCCAGTACTTC. This gives the protein CSATKTDRDRGPEETQYF.

This clonotype was observed many times. The chain joins TRBV12-3 or TRBV12-4 to TRBJ1-1; D gene ambiguous. The CDR3 consists of 14 residues. V was trimmed by 3 bases and J by 1 base, leaving 9 bases between them. The chain's CDR3 is CASSFSAENTEAFF. CDR3 bases: TGTGCCAGCAGTTTTTCGGCGGAGAACACTGAAGCTTTCTTT.

There are a few counts of this clonotype. V and J are TRBV19 and TRBJ1-2; possible D gene TRBD1, 6 bases. CDR3 length equals 16 residues. Germline values: CDR1 LNHDA, CDR2 SQIVND (reference sequence). The V gene lost 3 bases and the J gene lost 2 bases, with 16 bases spanning the gap. This CDR3 reads CASSMERQAINYGYTF. CDR3 DNA sequence: TGTGCCAGTAGTATGGAACGACAGGCAATCAACTATGGCTACACCTTC. The full variable domain, rest sourced from reference TRBV19 and TRBJ1-2, is DGGITQSPKYLFRKEGQNVTLSCEQNLNHDAMYWYRQDPGQGLRLIYYSQIVNDFQKGDIAEGYSVSREKKESFPLTVTSAQKNPTAFYLCASSMERQAINYGYTFGSGTRLTVV.

The chain recombines TRBV6-8 with TRBJ1-1, with D perhaps matching TRBD1 (5 bases). The CDR3 sequence is 17 residues long. The germline V and J ends were trimmed by 7 bases and 4 bases, with 25 bases remaining between them. The germline gives CDR1 MNHGY, CDR2 SAAAGT. The CDR3 DNA reads TGTGCCAGCACCCCCCCCGAGGGGATAGGGTTGAGCACTGAAGCTTTCTTT. Translating it yields CASTPPEGIGLSTEAFF.

The chain links TRBV2 to TRBJ1-1; 7 positions agree with TRBD1. Germline V gene lookup returns CDR1 SNHLY and CDR2 FYNNEI. CDR3 size: 14 residues. J lost 0 bases, V lost 4 bases, and 2 bases had no gene match. The CDR3 DNA is TGTGCCAGCAGTGGGGGACAGATGAACACTGAAGCTTTCTTT. It yields the protein CASSGGQMNTEAFF.

This clonotype was observed a handful of times. This CDR3 reads CASSGGLAGNNEQFF. The DNA of the CDR3 is TGTGCCAGCAGCGGTGGACTAGCGGGAAACAATGAGCAGTTCTTC. The V call is TRBV7-9, the J call TRBJ2-1, with 12 bases that match TRBD2. The CDR3 is 15 amino acids. CDR1 and CDR2 (germline): SEHNR, FQNEAQ (reference sequence). With 5 bases clipped from V and 5 bases from J, the junction kept 4 bases outside the gene matches.

The rearrangement uses TRBV7-9 and TRBJ2-7; 9 bases are a match to TRBD1. The CDR3 sequence is 15 residues long. CDR1 and CDR2 from the germline V gene are SEHNR and FQNEAQ (reference sequence). Trimming at V came to 6 bases and at J to 3 bases, leaving 9 bases not matched to a gene. Here the CDR3 DNA reads TGTGCCAGCAGAGCCGGGACAGGGTTAAGCTACGAGCAGTACTTC. Its protein is CASRAGTGLSYEQYF. Using reference TRBV7-9 and TRBJ2-7 for the parts outside the CDR3, the full variable domain is DTGVSQNPRHKITKRGQNVTFRCDPISEHNRLYWYRQTLGQGPEFLTYFQNEAQLEKSRLLSDRFSAERPKGSFSTLEIQRTEQGDSAMYLCASRAGTGLSYEQYFGPGTRLTVT.

The chain uses TRBV7-6 and TRBJ2-7; D perhaps matches TRBD1 (6 bases). Per the germline V gene, CDR1 is SGHVS and CDR2 is FNYEAQ. V lost 5 bases and J 1 base, leaving 18 bases between the germline ends. CDR3 length: 16 amino acids. CDR3 coding DNA: TGTGCCAGCAGCCCAGTTCGACAGGTGCTATCCTACGAGCAGTACTTC. This translates into CASSPVRQVLSYEQYF.

The CDR3 DNA follows: TGTGCCAGCAGCTCTTCAGGGAACTCTGGGGCCAACGTCCTGACTTTC. Residues: CASSSSGNSGANVLTF. V and J are TRBV7-3 and TRBJ2-6; D is perhaps TRBD1 (5 bases). The V end was cut by 4 bases, the J end by 0 bases, with 10 bases between. Germline loops: CDR1 SGHTA, CDR2 FQGTGA. The CDR3 length is 16 residues.

This clonotype was counted only a few times. J is TRBJ1-1 and V is TRBV7-6; D is unclear. Trimming left V 2 bases short and J 6 bases short, with 16 bases between. Germline loops: CDR1 SGHVS, CDR2 FNYEAQ. CDR3 length equals 15 residues. As DNA, the CDR3 is TGTGCCAGCAGCTTATATGAGGTATGGAGCTCTGAAGCTTTCTTT. Protein product: CASSLYEVWSSEAFF.

The genes are TRBV2 and TRBJ1-2; D is unresolved. CDR1 and CDR2 (germline): SNHLY, FYNNEI. CDR3 length: 12 amino acids. V lost 9 bases and J lost 4, with 12 bases in between. The CDR3 region has the DNA TGTGCCAGATTCTCGGAGGCCTATGGCTACACCTTC. Its protein product is CARFSEAYGYTF.

This clonotype came up a few times. The chain has TRBV12-3 or TRBV12-4 and TRBJ2-1; either TRBD1 or TRBD2 may fit D (5 bases each). Trimming shortened V by 6 bases and J by 3 bases, and 9 bases separated the two germline ends. This CDR3 comprises 13 residues. CDR3 sequence: CASRRDVYNEQFF. The CDR3 DNA is TGTGCCAGCAGACGGGACGTCTACAATGAGCAGTTCTTC.